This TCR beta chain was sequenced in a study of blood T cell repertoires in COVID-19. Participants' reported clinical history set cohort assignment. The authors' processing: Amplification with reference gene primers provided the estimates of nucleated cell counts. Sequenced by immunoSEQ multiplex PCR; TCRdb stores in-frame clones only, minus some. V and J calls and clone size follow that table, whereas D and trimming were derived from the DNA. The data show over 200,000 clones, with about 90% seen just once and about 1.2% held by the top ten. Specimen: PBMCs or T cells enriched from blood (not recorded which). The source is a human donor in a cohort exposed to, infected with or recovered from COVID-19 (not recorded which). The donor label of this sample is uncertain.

For the CDR3, the DNA is TGCGCCAGCAGCCCTTCCCGGGCAGGGGCCAAGGGGGAGACCCAGTACTTC. Amino acids: CASSPSRAGAKGETQYF. The V gene is TRBV5-1, the J gene TRBJ2-5, with a weak D call TRBD1 (6 bases). V was clipped by 4 bases and J by 5 bases, with 24 bases between them. From germline, CDR1 is SGHRS and CDR2 YFSETQ. This CDR3 has 17 amino acids.